The 29 T cell receptor beta chains listed next were all sequenced from one sample in a study of read filtering for tumor transcriptome and immune sequencing. From approximately 430 ng of RNA, a library with molecular barcoded alpha/delta and beta/gamma adaptors was made. TCRdb re-called the reads with MiXCR, one entry per CDR3 protein. The sample shows about 24,000 distinct CDR3 sequences, under 25% of them seen only once. The material sequenced was a population of CD138-negative cells sorted from bone marrow. These receptors were collected from a donor at least 40 years old with multiple myeloma.

This clonotype has at least ten counts. This rearrangement joins TRBV3-1 to TRBJ2-3, with 9 positions matching TRBD2. The CDR3 runs 15 residues. Germline CDR1 LGHDT, CDR2 YNNKEL (reference sequence). V trimming: 3 bases; J trimming: 4 bases; junction bases outside the gene matches: 5. CDR3 loop: CASSQLAGRSDTQYF. In nucleotides, the CDR3 is TGTGCCAGCAGCCAGCTAGCGGGGCGTTCAGATACGCAGTATTTT.

This clonotype has at least ten counts. This rearrangement joins TRBV6-5 to TRBJ1-1; D is unresolved. V gave up 7 bases and J gave up 2 bases, with 11 bases separating them. CDR1 is MNHEY, CDR2 SVGAGI, per germline. The CDR3 loop spans 13 amino acids. CDR3 nucleotide sequence: TGTGCCAGCAAAACCGACGCAAACACTGAAGCTTTCTTT. Translation: CASKTDANTEAFF.

The chain uses TRBV5-1 and TRBJ2-3; D ambiguous. CDR3 length: 15 amino acids. Trimming pared 6 bases from V and 4 bases from J, leaving 18 bases between. Germline V CDR1 and CDR2: SGHRS, YFSETQ. CDR3 amino acids: CASKTGPLVADTQYF. The CDR3 DNA reads TGCGCCAGCAAGACGGGCCCCCTGGTCGCAGATACGCAGTATTTT. Full variable domain (remainder filled in from reference TRBV5-1 and TRBJ2-3): KAGVTQTPRYLIKTRGQQVTLSCSPISGHRSVSWYQQTPGQGLQFLFEYFSETQRNKGNFPGRFSGRQFSNSRSEMNVSTLELGDSALYLCASKTGPLVADTQYFGPGTRLTVL.

The chain links TRBV28 to TRBJ1-1; 10 positions agree with TRBD1. Germline assignment: CDR1 MDHEN and CDR2 SYDVKM. CDR3 length: 16 amino acids. With 3 bases clipped from V and 6 bases from J, the junction kept 10 bases outside the gene matches. CDR3 bases: TGTGCCAGCAGTTTTCTAAAGGGGACAGGGGTCCCTGAAGCTTTCTTT. This sequence encodes CASSFLKGTGVPEAFF.

This clonotype was detected many times. The chain is built from TRBV19 and TRBJ1-6, with D uncertain. With 3 bases removed from V and 11 bases from J, the gap between germline ends came to 11 bases. Germline loops: CDR1 LNHDA, CDR2 SQIVND (reference sequence). This CDR3 contains 13 residues. The CDR3 is CASSMGQRTPLHF. The DNA for the CDR3 is TGTGCCAGTAGTATGGGTCAGAGGACACCCCTCCACTTT.

The table lists this clonotype with many counts. The V and J genes are TRBV6-4 and TRBJ2-3, with 7 bases fitting TRBD2. The CDR3 runs to 13 residues. The germline V gene encodes CDR1 MRHNA and CDR2 SNTAGT. J lost 6 bases, V lost 4 bases, and 4 bases had no gene match. CDR3 DNA: TGTGCCAGCAGTGTCAGGCGGGAGGATACGCAGTATTTT. It encodes CASSVRREDTQYF.

Of note for this clonotype: A much bigger clone sits one base away, suggesting this may be a read error. The rearrangement joins TRBV11-2 to TRBJ2-5; D remains unclear. The CDR3 length is 16 residues. Trimming took 1 base from V and 4 from J, leaving 16 bases between them. The germline V gene encodes CDR1 SGHAT and CDR2 FQNNGV. CDR3 nucleotide sequence: TGTGCCAGCAGCTTAGTTGGTGTTTCGTACCCAGAGACCCAGTACTTC. Translation: CASSLVGVSYPETQYF. Supplemented by reference TRBV11-2 and TRBJ2-5, the full variable domain reads EAGVAQSPRYKIIEKRQSVAFWCNPISGHATLYWYQQILGQGPKLLIQFQNNGVVDDSQLPKDRFSAERLKGVDSTLKIQPAKLEDSAVYLCASSLVGVSYPETQYFGPGTRLLVL.

This clonotype was seen repeatedly, ten times or more. The V gene is TRBV5-6, the J gene TRBJ1-2; 10 bases are a match to TRBD1. The CDR3 length is 18 residues. The V gene end was trimmed by 5 bases and the J gene end by 5 bases; junction bases not matched to a gene: 18. CDR1 and CDR2 from the germline V gene are SGHDT and YYEEEE. The CDR3 nucleotides are TGTGCCAGCAGAGTTACGACAGGGGGCGACGGACACCTATATGGCTACACCTTC. This codes for CASRVTTGGDGHLYGYTF. The variable domain in full, completed from reference TRBV5-6 and TRBJ1-2, reads DAGVTQSPTHLIKTRGQQVTLRCSPKSGHDTVSWYQQALGQGPQFIFQYYEEEERQRGNFPDRFSGHQFPNYSSELNVNALLLGDSALYLCASRVTTGGDGHLYGYTFGSGTRLTVV.

This clonotype was seen repeatedly, ten times or more. The genes are TRBV20-1 and TRBJ2-3, with D possibly being TRBD2 (7 bases). Trimming stripped 8 bases from V and 2 bases from J, with 14 bases between. CDR3 size: 13 residues. Germline CDR1 reads DFQATT; CDR2 reads SNEGSKA (reference sequence). CDR3 DNA sequence: TGCAGTACTGGGGGGGGCGTCACAGATACGCAGTATTTT. Residues: CSTGGGVTDTQYF.

This clonotype was seen once. This chain connects TRBV3-1 to TRBJ2-1; D may correspond to TRBD1 or TRBD2 (6 bases each). The CDR3 totals 15 residues. The V end was cut by 7 bases, the J end by 4 bases, with 17 bases between. Germline CDR1 and CDR2: LGHDT and YNNKEL (reference sequence). The CDR3 DNA is TGTGCCAGCACATCCGGAGGGGGTTCATACAATGAGCAGTTCTTC. Translating gives CASTSGGGSYNEQFF.

V usage is TRBV27 and J usage is TRBJ1-2; TRBD1 agrees at 10 bases. The germline gives CDR1 MNHEY, CDR2 SMNVEV (reference sequence). V dropped 7 bases and J dropped 4; count of bases not matched to a gene: 9. This CDR3 is built from 15 residues. Written as DNA, the CDR3 is TGTGCCAGCACCCCTTCGGGACAGGGGATCTATGGCTACACCTTC. Translated, it gives CASTPSGQGIYGYTF.

The rearrangement links TRBV7-9 to TRBJ2-7; D call uncertain. The V end was cut by 5 bases, the J end by 2 bases, with 4 bases between. The CDR3 runs to 11 residues. In germline, CDR1 is SEHNR, CDR2 FQNEAQ (reference sequence). The CDR3 is CASSTAYEQYF. The CDR3 DNA sequence: TGTGCCAGCAGCACAGCCTACGAGCAGTACTTC.

The CDR3 region is CSPVWDRSATNEKLFF. CDR3 bases: TGCAGCCCCGTATGGGACAGGTCCGCAACTAATGAAAAACTGTTTTTT. The chain links TRBV20-1 to TRBJ1-4, with 8 bases identical to TRBD1. The CDR3 totals 16 residues. CDR1 is DFQATT and CDR2 is SNEGSKA in the germline V gene (reference sequence).

This clonotype came up many times. The CDR3 DNA is TGTGCCAGCAGTCGTGGGGTTCCTTCACCCCTCCACTTT. Residues: CASSRGVPSPLHF. The rearrangement uses TRBV12-3 or TRBV12-4 and TRBJ1-6; no definite D call. CDR3 size: 13 residues. The V gene lost 5 bases and the J gene lost 9 bases, with 11 bases spanning the gap.

In regard to this clonotype: A much bigger clone sits one base away, suggesting this may be a read error. This sequence joins TRBV20-1 and TRBJ2-7; D possibly corresponds to TRBD2 (6 bases). Germline V gives CDR1 DFQATT, CDR2 SNEGSKA (reference sequence). V lost 1 base, J lost 7 bases, and 17 bases lay in between. This CDR3 comprises 14 residues. CDR3: CSARGSGDVGEQYF. The DNA of the CDR3 is TGCAGTGCTAGAGGGTCGGGAGACGTGGGGGAGCAGTACTTC.

The chain is built from TRBV7-9 and TRBJ2-3, with TRBD2 identical over 13 bases. J was trimmed by 0 bases and V by 5 bases; bases with no gene match: 8. Germline CDR1 and CDR2: SEHNR and FQNEAQ (reference sequence). The CDR3 is 18 amino acids. CDR3 region: CASSRLAGGHTSTDTQYF. The CDR3 coding sequence is TGTGCCAGCAGCCGACTAGCGGGGGGACATACTAGCACAGATACGCAGTATTTT.

This clonotype was picked up many times. The V and J genes are TRBV5-1 and TRBJ2-1; D tentatively reads TRBD1 or TRBD2 (6 bases each). This CDR3 contains 14 residues. From germline, CDR1 is SGHRS and CDR2 YFSETQ. Trimming cost V 5 bases and J 2 bases, with 11 bases left between them. The CDR3 protein is CASSIGGPYNEQFF. The CDR3 DNA is TGCGCCAGCAGTATCGGGGGCCCCTACAATGAGCAGTTCTTC.

This clonotype was recorded at least ten times. V is TRBV20-1 and J is TRBJ2-7; the D gene is possibly TRBD1 (5 bases). In germline, CDR1 is DFQATT, CDR2 SNEGSKA (reference sequence). The CDR3 is 13 residues long. Deletions cut 4 bases from V and 6 bases from J, with 16 bases between. This CDR3 reads CSATSRTGIEQYF. CDR3 bases: TGCAGTGCTACGTCCAGAACAGGAATCGAGCAGTACTTC.

This rearrangement joins TRBV12-3 or TRBV12-4 to TRBJ1-5; D is undetermined. The CDR3 spans 17 residues. Trimming left V 1 base short and J 1 base short, with 14 bases between. The CDR3 region is CASSLGGRVASNQPQHF. The CDR3 nucleotides read TGTGCCAGCAGTTTAGGGGGTAGGGTGGCGAGCAATCAGCCCCAGCATTTT.

With respect to this clonotype: A read error may explain this, as a much larger clone is one base away. This sequence joins TRBV3-1 and TRBJ2-1; TRBD2 might be the D (5 bases). Per the germline V gene, CDR1 is LGHDT and CDR2 is YNNKEL (reference sequence). The CDR3 loop spans 14 amino acids. CDR3 region: CTSSLTSRGNEQFF. DNA of the CDR3: TGTACCAGCAGCCTCACCAGCCGAGGGAATGAGCAGTTCTTC.

The J gene is TRBJ1-5, the V gene TRBV20-1; 8 bases match TRBD1. The V segment lost 6 bases and the J segment 4 bases; nucleotides outside the gene matches: 8. Germline-derived CDR1 and CDR2 are DFQATT and SNEGSKA (reference sequence). The CDR3 length is 14 residues. CDR3: CSAPATGENQPQHF. Here the CDR3 DNA reads TGCAGTGCCCCCGCGACAGGGGAAAATCAGCCCCAGCATTTT.

This clonotype appeared many times. The chain has TRBV12-3 or TRBV12-4 and TRBJ2-2; 10 bases are shared with TRBD1. This CDR3 is built from 16 residues. J lost 0 bases, V lost 5 bases, and 3 bases had no gene match. CDR3 in amino acids: CASSTGQGTNTGELFF. The CDR3 DNA reads TGTGCCAGCAGTACGGGACAGGGGACGAACACCGGGGAGCTGTTTTTT.

This clonotype was recorded a few times. The rearrangement joins TRBV28 to TRBJ1-2; TRBD1 matches at 8 bases. J lost 5 bases, V lost 3 bases, and 2 bases had no gene match. Germline values: CDR1 MDHEN, CDR2 SYDVKM. The CDR3 runs 13 residues. CDR3 protein: CASSLTGAYGYTF. DNA of the CDR3: TGTGCCAGCAGTTTGACAGGGGCATATGGCTACACCTTC.

This clonotype was counted many times. This chain uses TRBV19 with TRBJ2-2, with 8 bases fitting TRBD1. V dropped 5 bases and J dropped 3; count of bases not matched to a gene: 5. The germline V gene encodes CDR1 LNHDA and CDR2 SQIVND (reference sequence). The CDR3 contains 15 residues. CDR3 sequence reads: CASSLNRGYTGELFF. In nucleotides, the CDR3 is TGTGCCAGTAGTCTTAACAGGGGGTACACCGGGGAGCTGTTTTTT.

V and J are TRBV7-2 and TRBJ2-5; 8 bases map to TRBD2. The V and J ends lost 1 base and 0 bases, in that order; junction bases with no gene match: 4. Germline values: CDR1 SGHTA, CDR2 FQGNSA. This CDR3 region has 16 residues. Here the CDR3 reads CASSLVAGKYQETQYF. The CDR3 coding sequence is TGTGCCAGCAGCTTAGTAGCGGGGAAGTACCAAGAGACCCAGTACTTC. Complete variable domain (other parts from reference TRBV7-2 and TRBJ2-5): GAGVSQSPSNKVTEKGKDVELRCDPISGHTALYWYRQSLGQGLEFLIYFQGNSAPDKSGLPSDRFSAERTGGSVSTLTIQRTQQEDSAVYLCASSLVAGKYQETQYFGPGTRLLVL.

On this clonotype itself: A much bigger clone sits one base away, suggesting this may be a read error. CDR3 coding DNA: TGTGCCAGCAGCCAATGGACTAGCGGGGACCCCGTGAGTCAGTATTTT. Translation: CASSQWTSGDPVSQYF. The chain recombines TRBV7-9 with TRBJ2-3; 12 bases agree with TRBD2. Losses at the gene ends were 5 bases for V and 12 bases for J; bases not matched to a gene: 15. The germline V gene has CDR1 SEHNR and CDR2 FQNEAQ (reference sequence). CDR3 length equals 16 residues.

The table lists this clonotype with a few counts. The rearrangement uses TRBV27 and TRBJ1-2; tentatively, D is TRBD1 (5 bases). From germline, CDR1 is MNHEY and CDR2 SMNVEV (reference sequence). This CDR3 is built from 16 residues. The V gene lost 10 bases and the J gene lost 1 base, with 22 bases spanning the gap. CDR3 protein: CATFGQRGIFNYGYTF. The CDR3, as DNA: TGTGCCACGTTCGGTCAGAGGGGCATATTTAACTATGGCTACACCTTC.

As to this clonotype: This may be a read error, as it is one base from a much larger clone. The chain carries TRBV4-2 and TRBJ2-7; D is ambiguous. The CDR3 is made up of 13 amino acids. Trimming cost V 3 bases and J 5 bases, with 11 bases left between them. CDR1 LGHNA and CDR2 YNFKEQ come from the germline V gene. The CDR3 region is CASSHVTVDEQYF. In DNA form, the CDR3 reads TGTGCCAGCAGCCATGTTACGGTCGACGAGCAGTACTTC.

This clonotype was detected many times. The chain has TRBV12-3 or TRBV12-4 and TRBJ1-6; the D is unclear. This CDR3 has 12 amino acids. Trimming took off 2 bases at V and 9 bases at J, with 5 bases between the two ends. Written as DNA, the CDR3 is TGTGCCAGCAGTTTAATGGGTTCACCCCTCCACTTT. This sequence encodes CASSLMGSPLHF.